What follows are 29 T cell receptor beta chains derived from one specimen sequenced in a study of OX40 agonist ivuxolimab in advanced cancers. Using immunoSEQ multiplex PCR, the repertoire was profiled, and TCRdb retains in-frame clones only, with some absent. Of tens of thousands of clones in the sample, roughly 84% are singletons; the top ten hold around 2.7%. Sequenced here: CD4+ or CD8+ T cells sorted from blood, sampled in a trial of the OX40 agonist ivuxolimab. The receptors shown here come from an adult with an advanced solid tumor such as melanoma, head and neck, liver or kidney cancer.

V and J are TRBV27 and TRBJ1-2; the match to TRBD1 covers 7 bases. Germline CDR1 is MNHEY and CDR2 is SMNVEV (reference sequence). The CDR3 loop spans 13 amino acids. Trimming removed 7 bases from V and 4 bases from J; junction bases left unmatched: 6. For the CDR3, the DNA is TGTGCCAGCAAGGGGGCAAAGGGCTATGGCTACACCTTC. Residues: CASKGAKGYGYTF.

This clone has just one count. The CDR3 DNA is TGTGCCAGCAGCCTGGGGGGAAACAGGGGGAAACCTACTCAGTACTTC. Protein sequence: CASSLGGNRGKPTQYF. The genes are TRBV11-3 and TRBJ2-4, with 8 bases that match TRBD1. J was trimmed by 12 bases and V by 5 bases; bases with no gene match: 18. The germline CDR1 and CDR2 sequences are SGHNT and YENEEA. The CDR3 covers 16 residues. The full variable domain, in which reference TRBV11-3 and TRBJ2-4 provide the parts outside the CDR3, is EAGVVQSPRYKIIEKKQPVAFWCNPISGHNTLYWYLQNLGQGPELLIRYENEEAVDDSQLPKDRFSAERLKGVDSTLKIQPAELGDSAVYLCASSLGGNRGKPTQYFGAGTRLSVL.

This clone showed up just a few times. V and J are TRBV19 and TRBJ1-1; 9 positions agree with TRBD1. V shed 7 bases and J 1 base; nucleotides not matched to a gene: 7. Germline V gene lookup returns CDR1 LNHDA and CDR2 SQIVND (reference sequence). The CDR3 extends over 15 amino acids. The CDR3 sequence is CASKTPGQGNTEAFF. The CDR3 bases are TGTGCCAGTAAAACCCCGGGACAGGGGAACACTGAAGCTTTCTTT.

This chain links TRBV27 with TRBJ2-3; a weak D match, TRBD1 (8 bases). The CDR3 is 15 amino acids. CDR1 is MNHEY and CDR2 is SMNVEV in the germline V gene (reference sequence). Between the trimmed V and J ends, which lost 8 bases and 5 bases, there was a span of 20 bases. The CDR3 DNA follows: TGTGCCAGCTCGAACAGGGGGGGCCTGGTAGATACGCAGTATTTT. Amino acid sequence: CASSNRGGLVDTQYF.

The chain combines TRBV29-1 with TRBJ2-7, with D tentatively TRBD2 (6 bases). The CDR3 extends over 13 amino acids. CDR1 is SQVTM and CDR2 is ANQGSEA in the germline V gene. With 7 bases removed from V and 0 bases from J, the gap between germline ends came to 13 bases. The CDR3 region has the DNA TGCAGCGCTGGTGGGACTGGCTCCTACGAGCAGTACTTC. It translates to CSAGGTGSYEQYF.

The V gene is TRBV6-6, the J gene TRBJ2-1; 10 nucleotides agree with TRBD2. This CDR3 contains 14 residues. Losses at the gene ends were 5 bases for V and 5 bases for J; bases not matched to a gene: 3. Germline V gives CDR1 MNHNY, CDR2 SVGAGI (reference sequence). In nucleotides, the CDR3 is TGTGCCAGCAGTCCCGGGACTAGCGACAATGAGCAGTTCTTC. It encodes CASSPGTSDNEQFF.

CDR3 sequence (DNA): TGTGCCAGCAGCTTAGCTGGGGGACTAGCGGTCTACAATGAGCAGTTCTTC. This codes for CASSLAGGLAVYNEQFF. The rearrangement links TRBV7-9 to TRBJ2-1; TRBD2 matches 11 bases. Germline V gene data show CDR1 as SEHNR and CDR2 as FQNEAQ (reference sequence). This CDR3 is 17 amino acids long. V lost 0 bases to trimming and J lost 3 bases; unmatched junction nucleotides: 4.

The chain links TRBV27 to TRBJ2-7, with 9 bases aligning to TRBD2. This CDR3 has 15 residues. Germline-derived CDR1 and CDR2 are MNHEY and SMNVEV (reference sequence). V dropped 1 base and J dropped 5; count of bases not matched to a gene: 6. The CDR3 region has the DNA TGTGCCAGCAGTTTATTCGGGACTAGCCCCCACGAGCAGTACTTC. Its protein is CASSLFGTSPHEQYF.

V usage is TRBV7-8 and J usage is TRBJ1-1; 7 bases align to TRBD1. The CDR3 extends over 13 amino acids. J gave up 2 bases and V 10 bases, and 7 bases lay outside the gene matches. Germline lookup yields CDR1 SGHVS and CDR2 FQNEAQ. CDR3 region: CATRTGRNTEAFF. Here the CDR3 DNA reads TGTGCCACCCGGACAGGCAGAAACACTGAAGCTTTCTTT.

V and J are TRBV9 and TRBJ2-2, with 7 nucleotides matching TRBD2. There are 14 residues in the CDR3. The V and J ends lost 8 bases and 8 bases, in that order; junction bases with no gene match: 12. CDR1 SGDLS and CDR2 YYNGEE come from the germline V gene. CDR3 region: CASGEGGPPGELFF. The CDR3, as DNA: TGTGCCAGTGGGGAGGGAGGTCCCCCGGGGGAGCTGTTTTTT. Complete variable domain (other parts from reference TRBV9 and TRBJ2-2): DSGVTQTPKHLITATGQRVTLRCSPRSGDLSVYWYQQSLDQGLQFLIQYYNGEERAKGNILERFSAQQFPDLHSELNLSSLELGDSALYFCASGEGGPPGELFFGEGSRLTVL.

The rearrangement uses TRBV15 and TRBJ2-7, with 8 bases that match TRBD2. V shed 1 base and J 7 bases; nucleotides not matched to a gene: 6. CDR3 length: 14 amino acids. Germline loops: CDR1 LNHNV, CDR2 YYDKDF (reference sequence). DNA of the CDR3: TGTGCCACCAGCAGAGCCGGGACTAGTGGTGAGCAGTACTTC. It translates to CATSRAGTSGEQYF.

Only a few counts were recorded for this clone. The chain couples TRBV20-1 to TRBJ1-1, with TRBD1 matching 7 bases. Per the germline V gene, CDR1 is DFQATT and CDR2 is SNEGSKA (reference sequence). The ends lost 8 bases at V and 5 bases at J; junction bases unmatched: 5. CDR3 length: 11 amino acids. The CDR3 sequence: CSFLQGTEAFF. CDR3 coding DNA: TGCAGTTTTCTACAGGGGACTGAAGCTTTCTTT.

The chain couples TRBV4-3 to TRBJ2-7, with TRBD1 as a possible D gene (5 bases). The CDR3 runs 15 residues. Between the trimmed V and J ends, which lost 2 bases and 0 bases, there was a span of 11 bases. Germline V gives CDR1 LGHNA, CDR2 YSLEER. For the CDR3, the DNA is TGCGCCAGCAGCCAAAGTCTGACAGTCTCCTACGAGCAGTACTTC. Translated: CASSQSLTVSYEQYF.

This chain links TRBV12-5 with TRBJ2-7; a possible D gene is TRBD2 (6 bases). Germline loops: CDR1 LGHNT, CDR2 FRNRAP. The CDR3 totals 14 residues. The V end was cut by 7 bases, the J end by 4 bases, with 17 bases between. Here the CDR3 reads CASAGGASRYEQYF. The CDR3 DNA reads TGTGCTAGTGCCGGGGGAGCCTCCCGATACGAGCAGTACTTC.

The gene calls are TRBV5-1 and TRBJ2-7, with 8 bases fitting TRBD1. CDR3 length equals 21 residues. The germline V gene encodes CDR1 SGHRS and CDR2 YFSETQ. J was trimmed by 0 bases and V by 0 bases; bases with no gene match: 20. The CDR3 DNA sequence: TGCGCCAGCAGCTTGGCCTTACCGGGACAGGCGAAAAAAAACTTCTCCTACGAGCAGTACTTC. Amino acid sequence: CASSLALPGQAKKNFSYEQYF.

CDR3 region: CASSPGTGSNQPQHF. The CDR3, as DNA: TGTGCCAGCAGCCCAGGGACAGGTAGCAATCAGCCCCAGCATTTT. V is TRBV4-2 and J is TRBJ1-5; TRBD1 matches at 8 bases. There are 15 residues in the CDR3. The trim removed 4 bases at V and 0 bases at J, leaving 2 bases unmatched. Germline-derived CDR1 and CDR2 are LGHNA and YNFKEQ.

V and J are TRBV7-2 and TRBJ1-5, with 7 bases lining up with TRBD1. Germline CDR1 reads SGHTA; CDR2 reads FQGNSA. The junction had 14 bases not matched to a gene; V was cut back by 5 bases and J by 10 bases. The CDR3 spans 15 residues. CDR3 protein: CASSPAGTDNYPQHF. The CDR3 DNA is TGTGCCAGCAGCCCCGCCGGGACAGACAATTACCCCCAGCATTTT.

This clone came up once. DNA of the CDR3: TGTGCCAGTAGTATCCAGGGGGGTAACACTGAAGCTTTCTTT. Translation gives CASSIQGGNTEAFF. The rearrangement uses TRBV19 and TRBJ1-1, with TRBD1 identical over 7 bases. Germline values: CDR1 LNHDA, CDR2 SQIVND (reference sequence). V lost 3 bases to trimming and J lost 2 bases; unmatched junction nucleotides: 3. The CDR3 is made up of 14 amino acids.

The chain uses TRBV19 and TRBJ1-5; D gene uncertain. The V gene lost 0 bases and the J gene lost 0 bases, with 15 bases spanning the gap. The germline CDR1 and CDR2 sequences are LNHDA and SQIVND (reference sequence). The CDR3 has 18 amino acids. The CDR3 bases are TGTGCCAGTAGTATAGAGGCATTGGGGATGGGTAGCAATCAGCCCCAGCATTTT. Protein sequence: CASSIEALGMGSNQPQHF.

The V gene is TRBV5-1, the J gene TRBJ2-3; no clear D. The CDR3 has 16 amino acids. Trimming left V 2 bases short and J 2 bases short, with 15 bases between. Germline loops: CDR1 SGHRS, CDR2 YFSETQ. CDR3 region: CASSLPDTSNTDTQYF. In DNA form, the CDR3 reads TGCGCCAGCAGCTTACCCGACACCTCCAACACAGATACGCAGTATTTT. The whole variable domain, filled in from reference TRBV5-1 and TRBJ2-3, reads KAGVTQTPRYLIKTRGQQVTLSCSPISGHRSVSWYQQTPGQGLQFLFEYFSETQRNKGNFPGRFSGRQFSNSRSEMNVSTLELGDSALYLCASSLPDTSNTDTQYFGPGTRLTVL.

The CDR3 spells CASSQEGQGPYNSPLHF. The CDR3 nucleotides are TGCGCCAGCAGCCAAGAAGGTCAGGGACCCTATAATTCACCCCTCCACTTT. The genes are TRBV4-1 and TRBJ1-6; D is possibly TRBD1 (5 bases). The CDR3 is 17 residues long. V was pared by 0 bases and J by 2 bases, with 11 bases between. Germline CDR1 is MGHRA and CDR2 is YSYEKL.

The rearrangement links TRBV25-1 to TRBJ1-6, with TRBD1 as a possible D gene (6 bases). This CDR3 region has 15 residues. The germline V gene encodes CDR1 MGHDK and CDR2 SYGVNS. V lost 0 bases and J lost 10, with 13 bases in between. The CDR3 DNA is TGTGCCAGCAGTGAATATATGCAGGGGCACTCACCCCTCCACTTT. Protein product: CASSEYMQGHSPLHF.

The chain uses TRBV5-1 and TRBJ2-7; 7 nucleotides agree with TRBD2. The germline gives CDR1 SGHRS, CDR2 YFSETQ. The CDR3 totals 16 residues. The V and J ends lost 0 bases and 6 bases, in that order; junction bases with no gene match: 12. CDR3 amino acids: CASSLVPGTSVGEQYF. The CDR3 DNA follows: TGCGCCAGCAGCTTGGTCCCCGGAACTAGCGTCGGCGAGCAGTACTTC.

The gene calls are TRBV18 and TRBJ1-2; 7 nucleotides agree with TRBD1. Per germline, CDR1 KGHSH and CDR2 LQKENI. Losses at the gene ends were 5 bases for V and 8 bases for J; bases not matched to a gene: 8. CDR3 length equals 13 residues. The CDR3 loop reads CASSGTAAEGYTF. CDR3 nucleotides: TGTGCCAGCTCAGGGACAGCGGCGGAGGGCTACACCTTC.

The chain recombines TRBV7-2 with TRBJ1-1, with 9 nucleotides matching TRBD1. From germline, CDR1 is SGHTA and CDR2 FQGNSA. This CDR3 region has 13 residues. V lost 5 bases, J lost 7 bases, and 5 bases stayed unmatched. The CDR3 bases are TGTGCCAGCAGCCCGGACAGGGGCTTTGAAGCTTTCTTT. This encodes CASSPDRGFEAFF.

J is TRBJ2-1 and V is TRBV5-1, with D uncertain. V lost 4 bases to trimming and J lost 8 bases, with 19 bases between them. CDR3 length: 15 residues. Germline V CDR1 and CDR2: SGHRS, YFSETQ. Here the CDR3 reads CASSPPRLHQDEQFF. In DNA form, the CDR3 reads TGCGCCAGCAGCCCCCCGAGGCTTCACCAAGATGAGCAGTTCTTC.

The chain links TRBV7-2 to TRBJ2-5; 7 bases are shared with TRBD1. The J call may be in error: the DNA end matches TRBJ2-7 better. The CDR3 has 13 residues. Looked up from germline, CDR1 is SGHTA and CDR2 is FQGNSA. DNA for the CDR3: TGTGCCAGCAGGAACAGGGGTTCCTACGAGCAGTACTTC. Translating it yields CASRNRGSYEQYF.

The J gene is TRBJ2-7, the V gene TRBV6-6; the D is unclear. Per the germline V gene, CDR1 is MNHNY and CDR2 is SVGAGI (reference sequence). Trimming shortened V by 0 bases and J by 3 bases, and 12 bases separated the two germline ends. CDR3 length: 15 amino acids. CDR3 sequence reads: CASSYSIAFLYEQYF. As DNA, the CDR3 is TGTGCCAGCAGTTACTCGATTGCCTTCCTCTACGAGCAGTACTTC.

The gene calls are TRBV4-2 and TRBJ2-2; 9 bases map to TRBD2. V shed 0 bases and J 1 base; nucleotides not matched to a gene: 6. CDR3 length equals 18 residues. The germline CDR1 and CDR2 sequences are LGHNA and YNFKEQ. CDR3 coding DNA: TGTGCCAGCAGCCAAGAGTTCCCAGCGGGAGGGAACACCGGGGAGCTGTTTTTT. Translated, it gives CASSQEFPAGGNTGELFF.